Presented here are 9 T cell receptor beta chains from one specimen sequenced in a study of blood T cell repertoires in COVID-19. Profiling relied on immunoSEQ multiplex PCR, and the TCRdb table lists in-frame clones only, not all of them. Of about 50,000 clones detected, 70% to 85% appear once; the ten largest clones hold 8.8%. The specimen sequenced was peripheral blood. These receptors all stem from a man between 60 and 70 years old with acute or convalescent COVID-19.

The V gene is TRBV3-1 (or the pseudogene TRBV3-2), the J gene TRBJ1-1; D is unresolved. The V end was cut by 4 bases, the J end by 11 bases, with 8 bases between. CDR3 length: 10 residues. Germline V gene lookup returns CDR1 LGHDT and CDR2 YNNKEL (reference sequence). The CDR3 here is CASSPRAAFF. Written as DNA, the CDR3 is TGTGCCAGCAGCCCCCGAGCGGCTTTCTTT.

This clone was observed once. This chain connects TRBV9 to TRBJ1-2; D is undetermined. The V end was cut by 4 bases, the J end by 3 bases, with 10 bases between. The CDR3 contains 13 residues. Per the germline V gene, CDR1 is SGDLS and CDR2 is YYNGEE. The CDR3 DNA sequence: TGTGCCAGCAGCCCCTCAGAGGACTATGGCTACACCTTC. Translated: CASSPSEDYGYTF.

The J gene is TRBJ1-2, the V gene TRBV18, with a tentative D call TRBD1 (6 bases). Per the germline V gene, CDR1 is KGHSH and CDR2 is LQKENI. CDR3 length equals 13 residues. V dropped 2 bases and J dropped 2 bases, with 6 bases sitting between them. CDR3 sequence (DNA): TGTGCCAGCTCACCAGGACAGAACTATGGCTACACCTTC. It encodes CASSPGQNYGYTF.

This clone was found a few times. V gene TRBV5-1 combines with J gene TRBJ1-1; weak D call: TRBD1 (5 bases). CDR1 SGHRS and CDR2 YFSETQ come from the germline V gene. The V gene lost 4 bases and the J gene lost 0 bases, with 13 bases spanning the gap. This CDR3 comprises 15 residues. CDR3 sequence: CASSPLDSLNTEAFF. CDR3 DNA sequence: TGCGCCAGCAGCCCTCTAGACAGCTTGAACACTGAAGCTTTCTTT.

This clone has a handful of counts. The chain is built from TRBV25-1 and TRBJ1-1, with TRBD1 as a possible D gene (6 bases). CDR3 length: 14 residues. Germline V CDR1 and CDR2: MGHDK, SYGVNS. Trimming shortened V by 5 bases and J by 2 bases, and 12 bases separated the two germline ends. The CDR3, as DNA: TGTGCCAGCAGTTCCCGGACAGCCAACACTGAAGCTTTCTTT. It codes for CASSSRTANTEAFF.

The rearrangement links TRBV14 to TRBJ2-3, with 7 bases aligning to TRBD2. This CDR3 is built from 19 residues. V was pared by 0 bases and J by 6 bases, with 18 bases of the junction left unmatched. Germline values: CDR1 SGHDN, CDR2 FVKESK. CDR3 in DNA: TGTGCCAGCAGCCAAGATTGGGTCGATAGATTAGCGGGCGGGGATACGCAGTATTTT. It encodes CASSQDWVDRLAGGDTQYF.

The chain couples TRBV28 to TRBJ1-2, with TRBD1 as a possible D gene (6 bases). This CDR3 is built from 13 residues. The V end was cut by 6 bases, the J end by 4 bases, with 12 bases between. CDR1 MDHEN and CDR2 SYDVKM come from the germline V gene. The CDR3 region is CASSEGDGYGYTF. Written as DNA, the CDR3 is TGTGCCAGCAGCGAGGGGGATGGCTATGGCTACACCTTC.

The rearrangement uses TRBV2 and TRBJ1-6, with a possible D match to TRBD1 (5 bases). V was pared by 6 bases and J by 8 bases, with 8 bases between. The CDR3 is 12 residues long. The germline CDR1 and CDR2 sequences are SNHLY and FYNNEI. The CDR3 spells CASRGVDSPLHF. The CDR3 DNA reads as TGTGCCAGCAGAGGGGTAGATTCACCCCTCCACTTT.

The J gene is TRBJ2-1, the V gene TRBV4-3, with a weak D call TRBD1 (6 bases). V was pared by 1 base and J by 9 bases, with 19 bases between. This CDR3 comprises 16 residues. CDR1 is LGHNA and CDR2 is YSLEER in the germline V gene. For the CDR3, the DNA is TGCGCCAGCAGCCAAGCCCCCGGGACAAAGGGAGCTGAGCAGTTCTTC. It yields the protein CASSQAPGTKGAEQFF.